One and the same sample provided the 15 T cell receptor beta chains below, sequenced in a study of cytomegalovirus exposure and HLA in healthy donors. The PCR ran on 60 Vbeta and 13 Jbeta primers. Method: immunoSEQ multiplex PCR; TCRdb's copy keeps in-frame clones and lacks some. This table has 110,000 to 150,000 clones, over 75% appearing once. The sample was PBMCs. The source is a female donor in good health and CMV-seronegative.

The gene calls are TRBV27 and TRBJ1-1, with a possible D match to TRBD1 (6 bases). CDR1 MNHEY and CDR2 SMNVEV come from the germline V gene (reference sequence). This CDR3 comprises 14 residues. V was clipped by 10 bases and J by 0 bases, with 15 bases between them. The CDR3 region is CAILPGDVNTEAFF. The CDR3 nucleotides read TGTGCCATCCTACCAGGGGACGTGAACACTGAAGCTTTCTTT.

V gene TRBV27 combines with J gene TRBJ1-2; D not resolved. The CDR3 length is 12 residues. Germline V gene lookup returns CDR1 MNHEY and CDR2 SMNVEV (reference sequence). Trimming pared 6 bases from V and 8 bases from J, leaving 13 bases between. The CDR3 reads CASRLGPYGYTF. The CDR3, as DNA: TGTGCCAGCAGGTTAGGGCCGTACGGCTACACCTTC.

This clone has a handful of counts. Other nucleotide sequences in the sample specify the same CDR3. The CDR3 region has the DNA TGCGCCAGCAGCCCTGACAGCTCCTACGAGCAGTACTTC. This translates into CASSPDSSYEQYF. The chain uses TRBV5-1 and TRBJ2-7; a possible D gene is TRBD1 (5 bases). The germline V gene encodes CDR1 SGHRS and CDR2 YFSETQ. This CDR3 is 13 amino acids long. The V end was cut by 4 bases, the J end by 0 bases, with 8 bases between.

The J gene is TRBJ2-7, the V gene TRBV27; 9 bases agree with TRBD1. Germline trimming cut 10 bases from V and 0 bases from J; bases unmatched to any gene: 4. The CDR3 runs to 13 residues. CDR1 MNHEY and CDR2 SMNVEV come from the germline V gene (reference sequence). Here the CDR3 reads CATRDRDSYEQYF. The CDR3 DNA reads as TGTGCCACTCGGGACAGGGACTCCTACGAGCAGTACTTC.

This chain uses TRBV28 with TRBJ1-2; 7 nucleotides agree with TRBD1. CDR3 length: 13 residues. Trimming cost V 8 bases and J 5 bases; bases outside gene matches: 8. The germline V gene has CDR1 MDHEN and CDR2 SYDVKM. CDR3: CASREGQRYGYTF. In DNA form, the CDR3 reads TGTGCCAGCCGTGAGGGACAGAGGTATGGCTACACCTTC.

The rearrangement uses TRBV14 and TRBJ1-2; no reliable D call. Trimming removed 3 bases at V and 4 bases at J, with 12 bases between. This CDR3 is 14 amino acids long. The germline CDR1 and CDR2 sequences are SGHDN and FVKESK. CDR3 protein: CASSQPGSLYGYTF. Here the CDR3 DNA reads TGTGCCAGCAGCCAGCCCGGGTCCCTCTATGGCTACACCTTC.

For this clone: This likely comes from a read error, as the CDR3 has no conserved phenylalanine or tryptophan at its end. V and J are TRBV6-5 and TRBJ1-2; no clear D. V gave up 6 bases and J gave up 4 bases, with 12 bases separating them. Germline V CDR1 and CDR2: MNHEY, SVGAGI. This CDR3 spans 13 amino acids. The CDR3 nucleotides read TGTGCCAGCAGGGGGAGTGGAAGCTATGGCTACACCGTC. It specifies CASRGSGSYGYTV.

The chain is built from TRBV4-1 and TRBJ2-5, with D perhaps matching TRBD2 (5 bases). V lost 5 bases and J lost 2, with 9 bases in between. Germline V gives CDR1 MGHRA, CDR2 YSYEKL. The CDR3 runs to 13 residues. The CDR3 here is CASSYSGQETQYF. As DNA, the CDR3 is TGCGCCAGCAGCTACAGCGGACAAGAGACCCAGTACTTC.

The chain links TRBV27 to TRBJ2-2, with TRBD2 matching over 9 bases. The length of the CDR3 is 19 residues. V trimming: 5 bases; J trimming: 4 bases; junction bases outside the gene matches: 17. Per germline, CDR1 MNHEY and CDR2 SMNVEV (reference sequence). CDR3 sequence: CASSPDLGLAGFGTGELFF. DNA for the CDR3: TGTGCCAGCAGTCCGGACCTGGGGCTAGCGGGATTCGGCACCGGGGAGCTGTTTTTT.

This clone was seen a single time. V is TRBV28 and J is TRBJ1-5; D may be TRBD1 (5 bases). The CDR3 has 15 residues. V lost 7 bases to trimming and J lost 2 bases, with 15 bases between them. Per germline, CDR1 MDHEN and CDR2 SYDVKM. Here the CDR3 DNA reads TGTGCCAGCACCCCAGGAGGGGCGCGCAATCAGCCCCAGCATTTT. Its translation is CASTPGGARNQPQHF.

CDR3 protein: CASSSQGANSEKLFF. The CDR3 coding sequence is TGCGCCAGCAGCTCCCAGGGGGCGAATAGTGAAAAACTGTTTTTT. The chain is built from TRBV5-1 and TRBJ1-4; TRBD1 agrees at 8 bases. The ends lost 3 bases at V and 7 bases at J; junction bases unmatched: 8. The germline gives CDR1 SGHRS, CDR2 YFSETQ. This CDR3 spans 15 amino acids.

In regard to this clone: Because the CDR3 is missing its conserved closing phenylalanine or tryptophan, this is likely a read error. The gene calls are TRBV6-6 and TRBJ2-3; D possibly corresponds to TRBD1 (6 bases). The CDR3 is made up of 11 amino acids. Per the germline V gene, CDR1 is MNHNY and CDR2 is SVGAGI (reference sequence). Between the trimmed V and J ends, which lost 6 bases and 6 bases, there was a span of 7 bases. CDR3 sequence: CASSQGDTQYV. CDR3 nucleotide sequence: TGTGCCAGCAGCCAGGGGGATACGCAGTATGTT.

V is TRBV6-1 and J is TRBJ1-1; 12 bases align to TRBD1. The trim removed 4 bases at V and 2 bases at J, leaving 2 bases unmatched. In germline, CDR1 is MNHNS, CDR2 SASEGT. The CDR3 is made up of 15 amino acids. CDR3 DNA sequence: TGTGCCAGCAGTGGGGGGACAGGGGGCAACACTGAAGCTTTCTTT. It yields the protein CASSGGTGGNTEAFF.

This clone was counted a single time. The rearrangement links TRBV15 to TRBJ2-2, with a weak D call TRBD1 (6 bases). This CDR3 comprises 16 residues. The germline gives CDR1 LNHNV, CDR2 YYDKDF (reference sequence). Trimming stripped 0 bases from V and 1 base from J, with 9 bases between. The CDR3 spells CATSREGGQNTGELFF. For the CDR3, the DNA is TGTGCCACCAGCAGAGAAGGGGGACAGAACACCGGGGAGCTGTTTTTT.

The table lists this clone with a count of one. V gene TRBV5-1 combines with J gene TRBJ2-7; TRBD1 agrees at 7 bases. The CDR3 loop spans 16 amino acids. Germline V gene data show CDR1 as SGHRS and CDR2 as YFSETQ. Germline trimming cut 2 bases from V and 5 bases from J; bases unmatched to any gene: 13. The CDR3 loop reads CASSFKTGQLGNEQYF. In DNA form, the CDR3 reads TGCGCCAGCAGCTTCAAGACAGGGCAGCTTGGCAACGAGCAGTACTTC.